This T cell receptor beta chain was found in a study of T cell repertoires in cytomegalovirus infection. Background on the study: Recently identified HLA-C-restricted CMV epitopes were used, and well-studied HLA-B-restricted CMV epitopes were used as well. Public TCR beta signatures were indicative of both CMV infection and a matching HLA type.

TCRdb redid the calling of the reads with MiXCR, one entry per CDR3 protein. Among about 150,000 distinct CDR3 sequences listed, more than 25% were seen once. Study results and limitations: Carriers of CMV and the relevant HLA type were discriminated by public TCR beta frequency.

Worth noting for this clonotype: Its matching antigen is unknown.

J lost 6 bases, V lost 2 bases, and 7 bases had no gene match. The CDR3 is 15 amino acids. Per germline, CDR1 MNHEY and CDR2 SMNVEV (reference sequence). This specimen was CD8+ T cells from cultured PBMCs, taken from culture after CMV antigen stimulation. The genes are TRBV27 and TRBJ1-5, with 7 bases identical to TRBD1. This receptor was identified in a human donor in good health (CMV status not recorded). Some clones in this sample may be carry-over from other donors' samples. CDR3 nucleotides: TGTGCCAGCAGTTTAGGCAGGGGGTTGGGTCAGCCCCAGCATTTT. It is translated as CASSLGRGLGQPQHF.